What follows are 3 T cell receptor beta chains derived from one specimen sequenced in a study of OX40 agonist ivuxolimab in advanced cancers. Produced via immunoSEQ multiplex PCR; TCRdb's table is partial and in-frame only. Of roughly 100,000 clones listed, approximately 90% were seen once; the top ten hold just under 0.8%. Sample: CD4+ or CD8+ T cells sorted from blood, taken in a trial of the OX40 agonist ivuxolimab. The receptors stem from an adult with an advanced solid tumor such as melanoma, head and neck, liver or kidney cancer.

This clone was counted once. The V and J genes are TRBV6-5 and TRBJ2-3, with D perhaps TRBD1 (7 bases). Trimming shortened V by 5 bases and J by 4 bases, and 16 bases separated the two germline ends. This CDR3 has 15 amino acids. CDR1 is MNHEY and CDR2 is SVGAGI in the germline V gene. The CDR3 DNA reads TGTGCCAGCAGTGGGATGACAGGGAGGCCAGATACGCAGTATTTT. Amino acids: CASSGMTGRPDTQYF.

The chain combines TRBV29-1 with TRBJ2-3; no clear D. CDR3 size: 11 residues. The V and J ends lost 4 bases and 6 bases respectively, with 8 bases between them. Germline CDR1 and CDR2: SQVTM and ANQGSEA. CDR3 protein: CSVVRADTQYF. The CDR3 coding sequence is TGCAGCGTTGTAAGGGCTGATACGCAGTATTTT.

The rearrangement joins TRBV6-4 to TRBJ2-1, with D perhaps given as TRBD1 or TRBD2 (5 bases each). The germline V gene has CDR1 MRHNA and CDR2 SNTAGT. Trimming left V 3 bases short and J 7 bases short, with 16 bases between. The CDR3 extends over 15 amino acids. CDR3 DNA: TGTGCCAGCAGTGAGGGACCTCGTTCCAGGAATGAGCAGTTCTTC. Translation: CASSEGPRSRNEQFF.